This T cell receptor beta chain is drawn from a study of a mutant IDH1 vaccine in newly diagnosed glioma. In germline, CDR1 is MGHDK, CDR2 SYGVNS. With 4 bases removed from V and 4 bases from J, the gap between germline ends came to 13 bases. This CDR3 comprises 14 residues. Comments on this clone: Its target is unknown.

This sample's time point: week 23, last vaccination. Mutant IDH1 20-mer peptide, at 300 ug, made up each vaccine dose, with topical imiquimod. Measured with immunoSEQ multiplex PCR; TCRdb has only the in-frame clones, and not every one. The table has about 54,000 clones, around 86% seen once. The material sequenced was PBMCs, taken from a glioma patient whose treatment included an IDH1 peptide vaccine. This clonotype was obtained from a man aged 35 to 55 with glioma. This chain connects TRBV25-1 to TRBJ2-5; TRBD1 is a possible D gene (5 bases). The DNA of the CDR3 is TGTGCCAGCAGTGGTGGGGCAAGCAGAGAGACCCAGTACTTC. Translated, it gives CASSGGASRETQYF. Filled out from reference TRBV25-1 and TRBJ2-5, the complete variable domain reads EADIYQTPRYLVIGTGKKITLECSQTMGHDKMYWYQQDPGMELHLIHYSYGVNSTEKGDLSSESTVSRIRTEHFPLTLESARPSHTSQYLCASSGGASRETQYFGPGTRLLVL.